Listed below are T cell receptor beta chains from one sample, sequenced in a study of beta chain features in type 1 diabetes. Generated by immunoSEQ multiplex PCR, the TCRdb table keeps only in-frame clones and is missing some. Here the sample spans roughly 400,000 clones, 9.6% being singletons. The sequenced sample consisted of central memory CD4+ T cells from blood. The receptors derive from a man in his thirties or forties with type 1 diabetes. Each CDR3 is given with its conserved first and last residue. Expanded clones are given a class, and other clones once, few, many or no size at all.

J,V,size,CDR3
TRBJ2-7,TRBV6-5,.,CASSYQLRYEQYF
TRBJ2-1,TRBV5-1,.,CASSLVVTMSSGNNEQFF
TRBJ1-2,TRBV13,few,CASSLNYGYTF
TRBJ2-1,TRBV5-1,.,CASSSGTGSYNEQFF
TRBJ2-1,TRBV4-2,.,CASSQEREGHNEQFF
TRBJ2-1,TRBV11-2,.,CASSSVLLDNEQFF
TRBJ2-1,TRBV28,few,CASSLDRGPYNEQFF
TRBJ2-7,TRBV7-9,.,CASSPVVVGNQQYF
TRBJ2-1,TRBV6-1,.,CASEGGLAGSSEQFF
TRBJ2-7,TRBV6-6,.,CASSPLAGTYEQYF
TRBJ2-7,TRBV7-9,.,CASSSPSGYEQYF
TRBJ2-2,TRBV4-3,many,CASSQMRRQGGGELFF
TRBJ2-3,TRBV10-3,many,CAIRASGDSTDTQYF
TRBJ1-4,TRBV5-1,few,CASSPRRATNEKLFF
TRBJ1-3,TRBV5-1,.,CASSLDRANSGNTIYF
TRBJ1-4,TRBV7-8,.,CASSLERQGVEKLFF
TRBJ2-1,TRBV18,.,CASSRGLAGGNEQFF
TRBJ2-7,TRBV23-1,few,CASSQALEGAYYEQYF
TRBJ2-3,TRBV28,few,CASSFGTSGRYEDTQYF
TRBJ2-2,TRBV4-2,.,CASSQGLAGGPGGELFF
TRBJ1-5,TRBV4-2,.,CASSQGQRNQPQHF
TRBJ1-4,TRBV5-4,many,CASSPGTSNEKLFF
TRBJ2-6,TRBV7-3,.,CASNQGSGANVLTF
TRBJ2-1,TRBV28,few,CASSFGAGASKQFF
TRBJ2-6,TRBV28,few,CASSTTGLPGANVLTF
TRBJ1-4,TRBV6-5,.,CASSEGGTEKLFF
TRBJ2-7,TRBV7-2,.,CASSILAGGGRYEQYF
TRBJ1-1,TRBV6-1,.,CASSQQGADTEAFF
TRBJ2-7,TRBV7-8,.,CASSVSTGGPNF
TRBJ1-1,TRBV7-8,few,CASSSGEATEAFF
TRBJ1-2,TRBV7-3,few,CASSYNPGQNYGYTF
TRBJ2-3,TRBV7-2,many,CASSLVGTSGSTDTQYF
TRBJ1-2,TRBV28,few,CASSLQAYGYTF
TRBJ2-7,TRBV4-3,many,CASSQDPRSEQYF
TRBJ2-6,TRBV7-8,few,CASSNPQGGANVLTF
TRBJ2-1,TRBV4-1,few,CASSQGGSRLGEQFF
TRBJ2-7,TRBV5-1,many,CASVSLPGLAGGQYF
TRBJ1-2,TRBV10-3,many,CATLLDVSYGYTF
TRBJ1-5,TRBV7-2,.,CASSLQGHQPQHF
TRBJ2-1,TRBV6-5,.,CASSYEGPYNEQFF
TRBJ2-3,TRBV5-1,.,CASSLGQARDTQYF
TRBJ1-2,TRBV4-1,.,CASSEKPGQGVYGYTF
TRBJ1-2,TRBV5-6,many,CASSLGTGLGYGYTF
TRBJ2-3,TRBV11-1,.,CASSPPNTDTQYF
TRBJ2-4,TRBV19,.,CASSIRLAGNIQYF
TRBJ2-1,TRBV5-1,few,CASSPGTGTSYNEQFF
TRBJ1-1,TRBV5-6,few,CASRIGAGTEAFF
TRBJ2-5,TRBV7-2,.,CASSLSTGRETQYF
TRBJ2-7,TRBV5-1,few,CASRPGRGLRGEYF
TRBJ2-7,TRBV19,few,CASSISLAGREQYF
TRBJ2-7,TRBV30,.,CAWSEGSGPYYEQYF
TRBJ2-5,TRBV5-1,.,CASSPGVAGGQETQYF
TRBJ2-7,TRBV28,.,CASHSGGRYEQYF
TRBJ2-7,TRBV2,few,CASRRDGTYEQYF
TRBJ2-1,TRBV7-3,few,CASSLVGLGAYSEQFF
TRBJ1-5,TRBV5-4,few,CASSLKLRNQPQHF
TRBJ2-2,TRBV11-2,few,CASSPTRTDTGELFF
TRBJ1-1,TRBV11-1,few,CASSIGSTSATEAFF
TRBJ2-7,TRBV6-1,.,CASSPNYEQYF